These 24 T cell receptor beta chains came from one sample sequenced in a study of PD-1 blockade in classical Hodgkin lymphoma. Time point denoted: newly diagnosed, previously untreated cHL patient sample. The data were produced by immunoSEQ multiplex PCR, yet TCRdb's version contains in-frame clones alone and is incomplete. The repertoire holds some 70,000 clones, with 93% as singletons. The specimen was peripheral blood mononuclear cells (PBMCs). The receptors come from a human donor with classical Hodgkin lymphoma.

The chain carries TRBV9 and TRBJ2-3; D not resolved. V was pared by 2 bases and J by 3 bases, with 4 bases between. The CDR3 is 12 residues long. Germline V gene lookup returns CDR1 SGDLS and CDR2 YYNGEE. CDR3 nucleotides: TGTGCCAGCAGCGTTAATACAGATACGCAGTATTTT. The encoded protein is CASSVNTDTQYF.

CDR3 residues: CASSLVGVRLRNTEAFF. The CDR3 nucleotides read TGTGCCAGCAGCTTAGTAGGTGTACGGTTGCGTAACACTGAAGCTTTCTTT. The chain is built from TRBV7-2 and TRBJ1-1; unclear D gene. CDR1 SGHTA and CDR2 FQGNSA come from the germline V gene. Trimming stripped 1 base from V and 2 bases from J, with 17 bases between. The CDR3 totals 17 residues.

The CDR3 DNA is TGTGCCAGCAGCGTAAGGAGCGGGGGGGCTTACGAGCAGTACTTC. Its protein is CASSVRSGGAYEQYF. The J gene is TRBJ2-7, the V gene TRBV9; the match to TRBD2 covers 10 bases. Germline V lookup: CDR1 SGDLS, CDR2 YYNGEE. The ends lost 1 base at V and 4 bases at J; junction bases unmatched: 5. This CDR3 region has 15 residues.

CDR3: CASSLMTGRDLAGINEQFF. The CDR3 DNA is TGTGCCAGCAGTTTAATGACAGGGCGGGATCTAGCGGGCATCAATGAGCAGTTCTTC. The chain is built from TRBV27 and TRBJ2-1; a weak D match, TRBD2 (8 bases). Germline V gene sequence: CDR1 MNHEY, CDR2 SMNVEV (reference sequence). This CDR3 comprises 19 residues. The ends were cut back, 2 bases at V and 6 bases at J, with 26 bases in the middle.

The chain has TRBV11-1 and TRBJ1-1, with D hard to call. Germline CDR1 is SGHAT and CDR2 is FQDESV (reference sequence). Between the trimmed V and J ends, which lost 9 bases and 1 base, there was a span of 24 bases. CDR3 length equals 17 residues. CDR3 region: CARRYKIGVGWNTEAFF. Here the CDR3 DNA reads TGTGCCAGACGATACAAAATCGGGGTGGGCTGGAACACTGAAGCTTTCTTT.

The chain uses TRBV6-5 and TRBJ1-2, with D possibly matching TRBD1 (6 bases). The germline V and J ends were trimmed by 10 bases and 8 bases, with 23 bases remaining between them. From germline, CDR1 is MNHEY and CDR2 SVGAGI. CDR3 size: 14 residues. CDR3 protein: CATWGPQGSRGYTF. CDR3 nucleotides: TGTGCCACCTGGGGCCCTCAGGGGTCTAGGGGCTACACCTTC.

CDR3 DNA: TGCAGTGCTGGCCAAAACATTCAGTACTTC. Amino acid sequence: CSAGQNIQYF. The gene calls are TRBV20-1 and TRBJ2-4; D gene uncertain. This CDR3 contains 10 residues. The germline V and J ends were trimmed by 5 bases and 5 bases, with 4 bases remaining between them. Germline loops: CDR1 DFQATT, CDR2 SNEGSKA (reference sequence).

V gene TRBV11-2 combines with J gene TRBJ1-1, with D possibly TRBD1 on 6 matching bases. V was trimmed by 8 bases and J by 11 bases, leaving 21 bases between them. The CDR3 spans 13 residues. The germline gives CDR1 SGHAT, CDR2 FQNNGV. Here the CDR3 DNA reads TGTGCCAGCGGCCCAGACGGGGGCTCATTGGCTTTCTTT. Its translation: CASGPDGGSLAFF.

This clone was seen once. The chain recombines TRBV5-6 with TRBJ1-4; 8 bases are shared with TRBD1. This CDR3 region has 14 residues. V shed 7 bases, J shed 6 bases, and the junction held 8 bases outside the gene matches. In germline, CDR1 is SGHDT, CDR2 YYEEEE. CDR3 nucleotides: TGTGCCAGCCGCGCAACAGGGGGGGATGAAAAACTGTTTTTT. This codes for CASRATGGDEKLFF. Full variable domain (rest looked up from reference TRBV5-6 and TRBJ1-4): DAGVTQSPTHLIKTRGQQVTLRCSPKSGHDTVSWYQQALGQGPQFIFQYYEEEERQRGNFPDRFSGHQFPNYSSELNVNALLLGDSALYLCASRATGGDEKLFFGSGTQLSVL.

The chain couples TRBV6-5 to TRBJ1-1; no clear D gene. V lost 5 bases to trimming and J lost 1 base, with 8 bases between them. The CDR3 is made up of 13 amino acids. Germline V CDR1 and CDR2: MNHEY, SVGAGI. This CDR3 is CASSQSRNTEAFF. In DNA form, the CDR3 reads TGTGCCAGCAGTCAGAGTAGGAACACTGAAGCTTTCTTT.

V and J are TRBV11-2 and TRBJ2-3, with 8 nucleotides matching TRBD2. CDR1 SGHAT and CDR2 FQNNGV come from the germline V gene. V dropped 4 bases and J dropped 8; count of bases not matched to a gene: 14. This CDR3 contains 16 residues. The CDR3 spells CASSSPRAGGVFTQYF. The CDR3, as DNA: TGTGCCAGCAGCTCCCCGCGGGCGGGGGGCGTTTTTACGCAGTATTTT.

This chain connects TRBV5-1 to TRBJ2-5; TRBD1 aligns across 7 bases. The junction had 7 bases not matched to a gene; V was cut back by 4 bases and J by 1 base. Germline assignment: CDR1 SGHRS and CDR2 YFSETQ. The CDR3 runs to 15 residues. The CDR3 loop is CASSVQGQTQETQYF. The CDR3 DNA reads as TGCGCCAGCAGCGTACAGGGACAGACCCAAGAGACCCAGTACTTC. The variable domain in full, completed from reference TRBV5-1 and TRBJ2-5, reads KAGVTQTPRYLIKTRGQQVTLSCSPISGHRSVSWYQQTPGQGLQFLFEYFSETQRNKGNFPGRFSGRQFSNSRSEMNVSTLELGDSALYLCASSVQGQTQETQYFGPGTRLLVL.

The V gene is TRBV5-6, the J gene TRBJ2-7; D might be TRBD1 (6 bases). The CDR3 is made up of 16 amino acids. Trimming took 4 bases from V and 3 from J, leaving 20 bases between them. From germline, CDR1 is SGHDT and CDR2 YYEEEE. The CDR3 protein is CASSQGQVHLFYEQYF. CDR3 coding DNA: TGTGCCAGCAGCCAGGGGCAGGTGCATCTGTTCTACGAGCAGTACTTC.

V is TRBV20-1 and J is TRBJ2-7; no reliable D call. Germline lookup yields CDR1 DFQATT and CDR2 SNEGSKA (reference sequence). This CDR3 has 10 residues. The V gene lost 6 bases and the J gene lost 3 bases, with 6 bases spanning the gap. This CDR3 reads CSATNYEQYF. The CDR3 DNA follows: TGCAGTGCCACTAACTACGAGCAGTACTTC.

J is TRBJ2-5 and V is TRBV6-5; the D gene could be TRBD1 or TRBD2 (6 bases each). This CDR3 has 13 residues. Trimming shortened V by 8 bases and J by 1 base, and 11 bases separated the two germline ends. Germline V gene sequence: CDR1 MNHEY, CDR2 SVGAGI. The CDR3 DNA reads as TGTGCCAGCCTTGGAGGGGGCCAAGAGACCCAGTACTTC. Protein sequence: CASLGGGQETQYF.

The chain links TRBV6-6 to TRBJ2-5, with a tentative D call TRBD2 (6 bases). Germline CDR1 reads MNHNY; CDR2 reads SVGAGI (reference sequence). Trimming left V 7 bases short and J 5 bases short, with 14 bases between. The CDR3 extends over 13 amino acids. CDR3 DNA sequence: TGTGCCAGCATGTGGGGGGAAGGGGAGACCCAGTACTTC. This encodes CASMWGEGETQYF.

This clone was found a few times. The chain recombines TRBV27 with TRBJ1-5, with a weak D call TRBD1 (5 bases). There are 15 residues in the CDR3. The V end was cut by 3 bases, the J end by 4 bases, with 13 bases between. Germline V gene sequence: CDR1 MNHEY, CDR2 SMNVEV (reference sequence). The chain's CDR3 is CASSLSWGGNQPQHF. CDR3 in DNA: TGTGCCAGCAGTTTGAGCTGGGGGGGGAATCAGCCCCAGCATTTT.

In this sample, this clone turned up a few times. V gene TRBV10-2 combines with J gene TRBJ1-1; no firm D call. This CDR3 comprises 11 residues. Germline CDR1 and CDR2: WSHSY and SAAADI. V was clipped by 1 base and J by 7 bases, with 4 bases between them. DNA for the CDR3: TGCGCCAGCAGTGAGTTCAGTGAAGCTTTCTTT. Its translation is CASSEFSEAFF.

This sequence joins TRBV10-3 and TRBJ2-7; perhaps TRBD2 as D (6 bases). Germline assignment: CDR1 ENHRY and CDR2 SYGVKD. The CDR3 has 13 residues. With 7 bases removed from V and 9 bases from J, the gap between germline ends came to 19 bases. In DNA form, the CDR3 reads TGTGCCATCAAGTCGGACACTAGCAATGTGCAGTACTTC. It yields the protein CAIKSDTSNVQYF.

The chain has TRBV5-1 and TRBJ2-1; D remains unclear. The CDR3 extends over 12 amino acids. With 0 bases removed from V and 7 bases from J, the gap between germline ends came to 5 bases. The germline V gene has CDR1 SGHRS and CDR2 YFSETQ. CDR3 region: CASSLALNEQFF. For the CDR3, the DNA is TGCGCCAGCAGCTTGGCATTGAATGAGCAGTTCTTC.

V gene TRBV28 combines with J gene TRBJ1-1; TRBD1 matches at 8 bases. Per the germline V gene, CDR1 is MDHEN and CDR2 is SYDVKM. The CDR3 spans 14 residues. V lost 4 bases to trimming and J lost 8 bases; unmatched junction nucleotides: 9. The CDR3, as DNA: TGTGCCAGCAGTTCTCAGGGGGCGATCTTCGAAGCTTTCTTT. It specifies CASSSQGAIFEAFF. Full variable domain (missing parts from reference TRBV28 and TRBJ1-1): DVKVTQSSRYLVKRTGEKVFLECVQDMDHENMFWYRQDPGLGLRLIYFSYDVKMKEKGDIPEGYSVSREKKERFSLILESASTNQTSMYLCASSSQGAIFEAFFGQGTRLTVV.

The chain combines TRBV6-1 with TRBJ1-1, with D uncertain. The germline V gene encodes CDR1 MNHNS and CDR2 SASEGT. The CDR3 loop spans 13 amino acids. Between the trimmed V and J ends, which lost 1 base and 10 bases, there was a span of 13 bases. CDR3 loop: CASSEDPLVRAFF. DNA of the CDR3: TGTGCCAGCAGTGAAGACCCGTTAGTGCGAGCTTTCTTT.

CDR3 DNA sequence: TGCGCCAGCAGCTTGGCCGGACTCGAGAATGGCTACACCTTC. Translating gives CASSLAGLENGYTF. The genes are TRBV5-1 and TRBJ1-2; D not resolved. V lost 0 bases and J 6 bases, leaving 12 bases between the germline ends. The CDR3 contains 14 residues. Germline V CDR1 and CDR2: SGHRS, YFSETQ. The full variable domain, with the rest looked up from reference TRBV5-1 and TRBJ1-2, is KAGVTQTPRYLIKTRGQQVTLSCSPISGHRSVSWYQQTPGQGLQFLFEYFSETQRNKGNFPGRFSGRQFSNSRSEMNVSTLELGDSALYLCASSLAGLENGYTFGSGTRLTVV.

The rearrangement uses TRBV5-1 and TRBJ1-5; tentative D call: TRBD1 (6 bases). The ends were cut back, 9 bases at V and 1 base at J, with 17 bases in the middle. The CDR3 totals 15 residues. From germline, CDR1 is SGHRS and CDR2 YFSETQ. CDR3 DNA: TGCGCCACCAACGGGGGGCGTGGAAGCAATCAGCCCCAGCATTTT. Encoded protein: CATNGGRGSNQPQHF.